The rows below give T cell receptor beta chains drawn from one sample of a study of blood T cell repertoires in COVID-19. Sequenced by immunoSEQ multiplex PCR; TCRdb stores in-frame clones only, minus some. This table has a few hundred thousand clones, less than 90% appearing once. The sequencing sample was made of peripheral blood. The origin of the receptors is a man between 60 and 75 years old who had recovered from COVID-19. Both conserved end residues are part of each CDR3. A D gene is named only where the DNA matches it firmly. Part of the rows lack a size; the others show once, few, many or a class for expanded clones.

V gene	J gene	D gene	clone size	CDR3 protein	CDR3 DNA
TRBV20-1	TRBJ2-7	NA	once	CSAKTAYEQYF	TGCAGTGCTAAGACAGCCTACGAGCAGTACTTC
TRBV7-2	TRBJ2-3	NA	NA	CASSATRPPDTQYF	TGTGCCAGCAGCGCAACGCGTCCCCCAGATACGCAGTATTTT
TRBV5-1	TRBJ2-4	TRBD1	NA	CASSKTGTGVENIQYF	TGCGCCAGCAGCAAGACCGGGACAGGGGTCGAAAACATTCAGTACTTC
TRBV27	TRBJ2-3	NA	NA	CASSSGQFGQYF	TGTGCCAGCAGTTCCGGACAATTCGGACAGTATTTT
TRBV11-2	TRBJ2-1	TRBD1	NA	CASSLTGVEQFF	TGTGCCAGCAGCCTCACAGGGGTAGAGCAGTTCTTC
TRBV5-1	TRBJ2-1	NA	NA	CASSELVEDPLGQFF	TGCGCCAGCAGCGAACTAGTGGAGGACCCTTTAGGGCAGTTCTTC
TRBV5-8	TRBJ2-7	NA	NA	CASSLGGGGRFYEQYF	TGTGCCAGCAGCTTGGGGGGAGGGGGAAGATTCTACGAGCAGTACTTC
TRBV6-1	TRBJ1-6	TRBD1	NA	CASSARGDRGGSPLHF	TGTGCCAGCAGTGCCCGAGGGGACAGGGGTGGCTCACCCCTCCACTTT
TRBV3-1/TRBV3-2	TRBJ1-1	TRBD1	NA	CASRGDRGKAFF	TGTGCCAGCAGGGGCGACAGGGGGAAAGCTTTCTTT
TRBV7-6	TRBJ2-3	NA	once	CASSFSYATDTQYF	TGTGCCAGCAGCTTTTCCTACGCCACAGATACGCAGTATTTT
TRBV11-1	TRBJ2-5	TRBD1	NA	CASSSDREVYGETQYF	TGTGCCAGCAGCTCGGACAGGGAGGTTTACGGAGAGACCCAGTACTTC
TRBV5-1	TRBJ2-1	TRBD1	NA	CASGGQGFNEQFF	TGCGCCAGCGGAGGACAGGGTTTCAATGAGCAGTTCTTC
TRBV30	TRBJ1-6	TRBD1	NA	CAALRDRGTSPLHF	TGTGCCGCCCTTCGGGACAGGGGTACTTCACCCCTCCACTTT
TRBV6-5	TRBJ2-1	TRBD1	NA	CASRRDRGGNEQFF	TGTGCCAGCAGACGGGACAGGGGAGGGAATGAGCAGTTCTTC
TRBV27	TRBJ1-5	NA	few	CASSLLGNQPQHF	TGTGCCAGCAGTTTACTTGGCAATCAGCCCCAGCATTTT
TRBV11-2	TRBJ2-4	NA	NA	CASSLEGQLLAKNIQYF	TGTGCCAGCAGCTTAGAAGGACAGCTCCTAGCCAAAAACATTCAGTACTTC
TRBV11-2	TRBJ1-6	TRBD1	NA	CASRTLTGFNSPLHF	TGTGCCAGCAGAACCCTGACAGGGTTTAATTCACCCCTCCACTTT
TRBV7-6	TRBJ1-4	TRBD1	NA	CASSSRDRGVAKLFF	TGTGCCAGCAGCTCAAGGGACAGGGGGGTGGCAAAACTGTTTTTT
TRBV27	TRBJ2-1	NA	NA	CASSSPWTRSYNEQFF	TGTGCCAGCAGCTCCCCTTGGACTCGATCCTACAATGAGCAGTTCTTC
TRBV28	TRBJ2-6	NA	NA	CASSYTGPGANVLTF	TGTGCCAGCAGCTATACAGGGCCTGGGGCCAACGTCCTGACTTTC
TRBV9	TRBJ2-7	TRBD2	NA	CASSPRLGLAGGYEQYF	TGTGCCAGCAGCCCCCGTTTGGGACTAGCGGGAGGGTACGAGCAGTACTTC
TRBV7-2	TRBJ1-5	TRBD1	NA	CASTGTASLNQPQHF	TGTGCCAGCACCGGGACAGCCTCTCTCAATCAGCCCCAGCATTTT
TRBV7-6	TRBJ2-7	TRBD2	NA	CASSLLGAGGPAEQYF	TGTGCCAGCAGCTTATTAGGTGCGGGGGGGCCAGCTGAGCAGTACTTC
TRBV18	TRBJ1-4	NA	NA	CASSLRRGDNEKLFF	TGTGCCAGCTCACTACGCAGGGGCGATAATGAAAAACTGTTTTTT
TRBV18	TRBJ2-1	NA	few	CASSPPSPGSRNYEQFF	TGTGCCAGCTCACCGCCCTCTCCGGGTTCTAGGAATTATGAGCAGTTCTTC
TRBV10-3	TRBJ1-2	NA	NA	CAISADRNYGYTF	TGTGCCATCAGCGCCGACAGGAACTATGGCTACACCTTC
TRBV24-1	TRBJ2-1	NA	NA	CATSSNLGEQFF	TGTGCCACCAGCTCCAATCTCGGTGAGCAGTTCTTC
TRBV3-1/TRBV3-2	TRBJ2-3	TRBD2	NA	CASSPAGVVTDTQYF	TGTGCCAGCAGCCCCGCGGGAGTCGTGACAGATACGCAGTATTTT
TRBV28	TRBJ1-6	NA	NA	CASSLSERARPPLHF	TGTGCCAGCAGTTTAAGTGAGAGGGCGCGACCACCCCTCCACTTT
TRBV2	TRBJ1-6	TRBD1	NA	CASRGQGAAGSPLHF	TGTGCCAGCAGAGGACAGGGGGCGGCTGGTTCACCCCTCCACTTT
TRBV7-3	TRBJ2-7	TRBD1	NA	CASSPSGRTGDEQYF	TGTGCCAGCAGCCCAAGCGGGCGGACAGGGGACGAGCAGTACTTC
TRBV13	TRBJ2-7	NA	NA	CASSSDRSSYEQYF	TGTGCCAGCAGCTCAGACAGGTCCTCCTACGAGCAGTACTTC
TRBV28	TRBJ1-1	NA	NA	CASITPGTTTTEAFF	TGTGCCAGCATCACTCCGGGAACTACGACCACTGAAGCTTTCTTT
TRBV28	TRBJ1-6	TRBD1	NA	CASSETGAYNSPLHF	TGTGCCAGCAGTGAGACAGGGGCCTATAATTCACCCCTCCACTTT
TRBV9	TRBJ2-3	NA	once	CASSPSGGGSTDTQYF	TGTGCCAGCAGCCCGTCGGGAGGGGGCTCCACAGATACGCAGTATTTT
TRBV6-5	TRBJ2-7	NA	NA	CASRSTSYEQYF	TGTGCCAGCAGATCGACTAGCTACGAGCAGTACTTC
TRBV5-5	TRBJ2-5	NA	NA	CASSLGVQGQETQYF	TGTGCCAGCAGCTTGGGGGTACAGGGTCAAGAGACCCAGTACTTC
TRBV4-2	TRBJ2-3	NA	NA	CASSQEPGISTDTQYF	TGTGCCAGCAGCCAAGAGCCGGGAATAAGCACAGATACGCAGTATTTT
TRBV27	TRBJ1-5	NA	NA	CASSGSFAQPQHF	TGTGCCAGCAGTGGGAGTTTTGCTCAGCCCCAGCATTTT
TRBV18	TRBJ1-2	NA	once	CASSPQGGGYTF	TGTGCCAGCTCACCGCAGGGAGGAGGCTACACCTTC
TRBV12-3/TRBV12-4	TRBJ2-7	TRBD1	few	CASSPSTGREQYF	TGTGCCAGCAGCCCGTCGACAGGGCGGGAGCAGTACTTC
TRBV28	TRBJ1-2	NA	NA	CASSPISAGLYGYTF	TGTGCCAGCAGCCCCATTTCGGCAGGGCTCTATGGCTACACCTTC
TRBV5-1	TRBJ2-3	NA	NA	CASSSGSSDTQYF	TGCGCCAGCAGCTCCGGGTCATCGGATACGCAGTATTTT
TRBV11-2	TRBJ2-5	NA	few	CASSRGPARETQYF	TGTGCCAGCAGTCGAGGGCCCGCAAGGGAGACCCAGTACTTC
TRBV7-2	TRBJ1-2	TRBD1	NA	CASRRTGANYGYTF	TGTGCCAGCAGGCGGACAGGGGCTAACTATGGCTACACCTTC
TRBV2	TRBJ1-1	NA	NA	CASSEGQSTEAFF	TGTGCCAGCAGTGAAGGACAGTCCACTGAAGCTTTCTTT
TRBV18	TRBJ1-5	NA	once	CASSQGLGQPQHF	TGTGCCAGCTCACAGGGGCTCGGCCAGCCCCAGCATTTT
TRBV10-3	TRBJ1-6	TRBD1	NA	CATGQGVSPLHF	TGTGCCACGGGACAGGGGGTTTCACCCCTCCACTTT
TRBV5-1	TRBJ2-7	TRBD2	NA	CASSSQPGLAGPSYEQYF	TGCGCCAGCAGCTCCCAGCCGGGACTAGCGGGACCAAGCTACGAGCAGTACTTC
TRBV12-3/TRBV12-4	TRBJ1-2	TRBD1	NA	CASSFGRGVGYTF	TGTGCCAGCAGTTTCGGCAGGGGGGTTGGCTACACCTTC
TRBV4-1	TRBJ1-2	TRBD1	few	CASSQNPGDRGGYTF	TGCGCCAGCAGCCAAAACCCGGGGGACAGGGGCGGCTACACCTTC
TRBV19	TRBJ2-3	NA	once	CASSIDPGADTQYF	TGTGCCAGTAGTATAGATCCAGGGGCAGATACGCAGTATTTT
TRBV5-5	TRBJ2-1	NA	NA	CASSLEQGFSYNEQFF	TGTGCCAGCAGCTTGGAGCAGGGGTTCTCCTACAATGAGCAGTTCTTC
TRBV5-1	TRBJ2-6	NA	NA	CASSLAGTSSSGANVLTF	TGCGCCAGCAGCTTAGCCGGGACATCCAGCTCTGGGGCCAACGTCCTGACTTTC